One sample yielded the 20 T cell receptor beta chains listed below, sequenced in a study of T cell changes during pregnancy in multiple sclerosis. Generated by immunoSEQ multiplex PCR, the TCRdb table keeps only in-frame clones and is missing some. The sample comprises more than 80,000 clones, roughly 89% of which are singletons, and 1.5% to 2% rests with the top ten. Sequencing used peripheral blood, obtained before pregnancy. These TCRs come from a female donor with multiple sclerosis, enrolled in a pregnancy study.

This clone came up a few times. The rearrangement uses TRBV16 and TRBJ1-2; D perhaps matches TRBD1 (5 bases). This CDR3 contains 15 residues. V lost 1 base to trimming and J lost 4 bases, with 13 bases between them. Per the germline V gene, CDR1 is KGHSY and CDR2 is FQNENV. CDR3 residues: CASSQFRGGGYGYTF. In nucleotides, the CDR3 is TGTGCCAGCAGCCAATTTAGGGGCGGCGGCTATGGCTACACCTTC.

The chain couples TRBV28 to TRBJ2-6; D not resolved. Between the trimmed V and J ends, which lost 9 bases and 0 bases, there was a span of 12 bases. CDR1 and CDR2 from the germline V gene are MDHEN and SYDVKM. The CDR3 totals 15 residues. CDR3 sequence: CASSPAYSGANVLTF. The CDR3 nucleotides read TGTGCCAGTTCTCCCGCCTACTCTGGGGCCAACGTCCTGACTTTC.

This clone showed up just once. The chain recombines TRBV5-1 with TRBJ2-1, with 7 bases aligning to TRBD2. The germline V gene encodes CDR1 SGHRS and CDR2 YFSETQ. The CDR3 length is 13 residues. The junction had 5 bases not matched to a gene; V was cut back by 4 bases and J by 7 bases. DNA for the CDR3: TGCGCCAGCAGCGTGGAGGGAGGGAATGAGCAGTTCTTC. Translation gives CASSVEGGNEQFF.

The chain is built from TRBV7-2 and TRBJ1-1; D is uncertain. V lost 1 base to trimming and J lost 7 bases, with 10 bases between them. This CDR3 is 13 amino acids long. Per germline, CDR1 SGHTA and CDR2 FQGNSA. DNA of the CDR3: TGTGCCAGCAGCTTAGTATCCGGGAATGAAGCTTTCTTT. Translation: CASSLVSGNEAFF.

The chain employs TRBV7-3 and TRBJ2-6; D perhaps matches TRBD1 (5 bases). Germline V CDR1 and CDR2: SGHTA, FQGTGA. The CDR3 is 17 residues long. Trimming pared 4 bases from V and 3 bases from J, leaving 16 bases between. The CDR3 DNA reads TGTGCCAGCAGCTATAAGGGGCCAGTCGGTGGGGCCAACGTCCTGACTTTC. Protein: CASSYKGPVGGANVLTF.

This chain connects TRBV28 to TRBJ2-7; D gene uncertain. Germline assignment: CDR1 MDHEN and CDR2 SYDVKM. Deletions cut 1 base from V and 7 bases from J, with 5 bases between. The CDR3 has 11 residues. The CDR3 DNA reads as TGTGCCAGCAGTTTATATCCTGAGCAGTACTTC. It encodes CASSLYPEQYF.

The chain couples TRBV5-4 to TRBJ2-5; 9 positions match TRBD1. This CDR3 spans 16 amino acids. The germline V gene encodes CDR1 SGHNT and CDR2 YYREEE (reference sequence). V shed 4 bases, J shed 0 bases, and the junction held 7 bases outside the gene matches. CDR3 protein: CASSPGTGTYQETQYF. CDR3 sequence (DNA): TGTGCCAGCAGCCCAGGGACAGGGACGTACCAAGAGACCCAGTACTTC.

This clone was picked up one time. The CDR3 here is CASSPGLAETQYF. The CDR3 DNA sequence: TGTGCCAGCAGCCCGGGACTAGCAGAGACCCAGTACTTC. The chain combines TRBV7-8 with TRBJ2-5; 9 bases agree with TRBD2. The V segment lost 5 bases and the J segment 4 bases; nucleotides outside the gene matches: 2. CDR1 SGHVS and CDR2 FQNEAQ come from the germline V gene. This CDR3 has 13 residues.

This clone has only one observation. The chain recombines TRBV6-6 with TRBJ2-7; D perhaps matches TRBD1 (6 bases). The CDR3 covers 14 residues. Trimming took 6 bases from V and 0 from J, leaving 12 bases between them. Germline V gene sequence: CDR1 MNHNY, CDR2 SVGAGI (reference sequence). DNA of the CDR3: TGTGCCAGCAGCCGCACGACAGGCTCCTACGAGCAGTACTTC. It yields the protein CASSRTTGSYEQYF.

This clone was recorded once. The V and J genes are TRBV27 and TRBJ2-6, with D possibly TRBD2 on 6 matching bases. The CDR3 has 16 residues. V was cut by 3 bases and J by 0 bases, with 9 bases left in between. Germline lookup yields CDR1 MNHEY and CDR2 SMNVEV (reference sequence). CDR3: CASSFSGSSGANVLTF. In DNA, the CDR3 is TGTGCCAGCAGTTTTTCCGGGAGCTCTGGGGCCAACGTCCTGACTTTC.

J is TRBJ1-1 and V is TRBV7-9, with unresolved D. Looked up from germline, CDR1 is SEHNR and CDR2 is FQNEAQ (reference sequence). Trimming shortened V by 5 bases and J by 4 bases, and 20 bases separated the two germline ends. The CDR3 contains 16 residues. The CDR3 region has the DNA TGTGCCAGCAGCCCGCCGGGATGGGATGCACGCACTGAAGCTTTCTTT. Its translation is CASSPPGWDARTEAFF.

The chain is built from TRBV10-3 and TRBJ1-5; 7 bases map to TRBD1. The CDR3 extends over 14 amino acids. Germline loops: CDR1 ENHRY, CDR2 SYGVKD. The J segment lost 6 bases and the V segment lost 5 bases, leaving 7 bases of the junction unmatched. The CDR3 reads CAISSGQAGQPQHF. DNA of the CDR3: TGTGCCATCAGTTCTGGACAGGCCGGTCAGCCCCAGCATTTT.

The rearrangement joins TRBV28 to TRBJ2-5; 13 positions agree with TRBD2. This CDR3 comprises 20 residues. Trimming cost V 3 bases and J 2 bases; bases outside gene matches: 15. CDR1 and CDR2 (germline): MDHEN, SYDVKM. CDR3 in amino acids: CASSLDRHIVTSGRQETQYF. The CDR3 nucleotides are TGTGCCAGCAGTTTGGATCGACATATCGTGACTAGCGGGAGGCAAGAGACCCAGTACTTC.

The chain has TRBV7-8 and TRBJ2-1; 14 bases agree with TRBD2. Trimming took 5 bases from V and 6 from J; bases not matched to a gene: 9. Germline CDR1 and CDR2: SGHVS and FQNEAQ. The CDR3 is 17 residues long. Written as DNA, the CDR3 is TGTGCCAGCAGCCCCAAAAGACTAGCGGGGGGGCCCAATGAGCAGTTCTTC. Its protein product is CASSPKRLAGGPNEQFF.

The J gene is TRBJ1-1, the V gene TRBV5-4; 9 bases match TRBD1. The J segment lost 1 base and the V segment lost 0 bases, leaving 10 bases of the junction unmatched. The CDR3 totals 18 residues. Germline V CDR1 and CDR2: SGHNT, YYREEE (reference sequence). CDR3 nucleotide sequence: TGTGCCAGCAGCTTGGGGACAGGGGTCAGGGGCCCGAACACTGAAGCTTTCTTT. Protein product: CASSLGTGVRGPNTEAFF.

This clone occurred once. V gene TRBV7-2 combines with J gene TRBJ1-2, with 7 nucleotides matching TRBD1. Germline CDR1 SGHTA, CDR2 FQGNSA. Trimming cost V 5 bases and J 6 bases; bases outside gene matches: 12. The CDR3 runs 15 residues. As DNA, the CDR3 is TGTGCCAGCAGCCTCAAAGGGGGCAGGAGCGATGGCTACACCTTC. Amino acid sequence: CASSLKGGRSDGYTF.

CDR3 protein: CASSLQGGQETQYF. CDR3 nucleotides: TGTGCCAGCTCACTACAGGGGGGACAAGAGACCCAGTACTTC. The chain couples TRBV18 to TRBJ2-5; 8 bases are shared with TRBD1. Germline trimming cut 4 bases from V and 2 bases from J; bases unmatched to any gene: 3. The CDR3 totals 14 residues. CDR1 and CDR2 (germline): KGHSH, LQKENI.

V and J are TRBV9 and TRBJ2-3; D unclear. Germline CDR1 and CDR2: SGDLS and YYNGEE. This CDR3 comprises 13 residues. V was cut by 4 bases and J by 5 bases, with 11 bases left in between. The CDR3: CASSPTPLDTQYF. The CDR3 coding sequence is TGTGCCAGCAGCCCCACCCCACTAGATACGCAGTATTTT.

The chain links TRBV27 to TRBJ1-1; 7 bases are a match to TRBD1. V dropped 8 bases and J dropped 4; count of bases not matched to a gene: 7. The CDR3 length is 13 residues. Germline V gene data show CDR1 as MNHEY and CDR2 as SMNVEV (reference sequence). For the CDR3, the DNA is TGTGCCAGCGGTACAGGGGCCGGCACTGAAGCTTTCTTT. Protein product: CASGTGAGTEAFF.

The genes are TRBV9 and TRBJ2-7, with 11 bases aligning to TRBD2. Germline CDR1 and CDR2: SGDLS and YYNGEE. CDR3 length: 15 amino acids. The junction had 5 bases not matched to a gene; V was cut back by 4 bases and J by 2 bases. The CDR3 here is CASSTGLAETYEQYF. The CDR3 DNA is TGTGCCAGCAGCACGGGACTAGCGGAGACCTACGAGCAGTACTTC.